The next 6 T cell receptor beta chains were all read from a single sample in a study of T cells in localized non-small cell lung cancer. Some clones are missing from TCRdb's copy, which holds only in-frame ones; the method was immunoSEQ multiplex PCR. The repertoire has approximately 30,000 clones, about 90% of them found once; the top ten carry roughly 2.8%. Material: peripheral blood, obtained before any cancer treatment. The source is a woman aged 18 to 49 with stage I lung adenocarcinoma.

This sequence joins TRBV28 and TRBJ1-1, with 10 bases matching TRBD1. The CDR3 contains 17 residues. With 4 bases clipped from V and 3 bases from J, the junction kept 11 bases outside the gene matches. The germline CDR1 and CDR2 sequences are MDHEN and SYDVKM. CDR3: CASSSIIPGQGYTEAFF. CDR3 DNA: TGTGCCAGCAGTTCGATCATACCGGGACAGGGGTACACTGAAGCTTTCTTT. Using reference TRBV28 and TRBJ1-1 for the parts outside the CDR3, the full variable domain is DVKVTQSSRYLVKRTGEKVFLECVQDMDHENMFWYRQDPGLGLRLIYFSYDVKMKEKGDIPEGYSVSREKKERFSLILESASTNQTSMYLCASSSIIPGQGYTEAFFGQGTRLTVV.

The chain recombines TRBV12-5 with TRBJ2-5, with 9 positions matching TRBD1. V was pared by 6 bases and J by 4 bases, with 6 bases of the junction left unmatched. CDR1 is LGHNT and CDR2 is FRNRAP in the germline V gene. The CDR3 spans 14 residues. Here the CDR3 reads CASGRGQGLETQYF. CDR3 bases: TGTGCTAGTGGCCGGGGACAGGGATTAGAGACCCAGTACTTC.

The table lists this clone with a count of one. The rearrangement joins TRBV2 to TRBJ1-2; 9 bases map to TRBD1. The CDR3 sequence is 13 residues long. V lost 8 bases and J lost 8; bases outside the gene matches: 9. The germline V gene has CDR1 SNHLY and CDR2 FYNNEI. CDR3 protein: CASFRDRADGYTF. In DNA form, the CDR3 reads TGTGCCAGCTTCCGGGACAGGGCGGACGGCTACACCTTC.

The J gene is TRBJ2-3, the V gene TRBV7-3, with TRBD2 identical over 11 bases. CDR3 size: 16 residues. J was trimmed by 5 bases and V by 3 bases; bases with no gene match: 7. The germline gives CDR1 SGHTA, CDR2 FQGTGA. CDR3 DNA sequence: TGTGCCAGCAGCTTGACCGGGACTAGCGGAATAGATACGCAGTATTTT. Amino acids: CASSLTGTSGIDTQYF.

The chain employs TRBV5-1 and TRBJ2-2, with D perhaps matching TRBD1 (6 bases). V lost 3 bases to trimming and J lost 7 bases, with 16 bases between them. The germline CDR1 and CDR2 sequences are SGHRS and YFSETQ. CDR3 length equals 15 residues. The CDR3 nucleotides read TGCGCCAGCAGCTACAGGGACACGATGAGCGGGGAGCTGTTTTTT. This translates into CASSYRDTMSGELFF.

The chain recombines TRBV6-5 with TRBJ2-3, with unresolved D. The CDR3 loop spans 15 amino acids. Germline CDR1 reads MNHEY; CDR2 reads SVGAGI. V shed 3 bases and J shed 4 bases, with 14 bases lying between them. The CDR3 region is CASSYKTYEADTQYF. CDR3 nucleotide sequence: TGTGCCAGCAGTTATAAAACCTACGAGGCAGATACGCAGTATTTT.